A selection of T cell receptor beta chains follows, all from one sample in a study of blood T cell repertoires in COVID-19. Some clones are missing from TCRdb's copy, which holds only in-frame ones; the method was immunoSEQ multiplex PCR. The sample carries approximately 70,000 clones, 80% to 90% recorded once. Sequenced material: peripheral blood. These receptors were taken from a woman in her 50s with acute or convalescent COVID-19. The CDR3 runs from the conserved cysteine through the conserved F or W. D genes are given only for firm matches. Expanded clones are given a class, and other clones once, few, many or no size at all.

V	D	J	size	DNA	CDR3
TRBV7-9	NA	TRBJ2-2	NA	TGTGCCAGCAGCTTACGGGTCACCGGGGAGCTGTTTTTT	CASSLRVTGELFF
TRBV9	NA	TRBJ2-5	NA	TGTGCCAGCAGCGCGGACAGTTTAGGAGAGACCCAGTACTTC	CASSADSLGETQYF
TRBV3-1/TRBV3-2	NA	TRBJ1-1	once	TGTGCCAGCAGCCTAATGTTAGACACTGAAGCTTTCTTT	CASSLMLDTEAFF
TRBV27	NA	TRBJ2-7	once	TGTGCCAGCAGTTATAGGGACAACTACGAGCAGTACTTC	CASSYRDNYEQYF
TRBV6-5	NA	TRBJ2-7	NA	TGTGCCAGCAGTCCCCAACGGGGTACCTCCTACGAGCAGTACTTC	CASSPQRGTSYEQYF
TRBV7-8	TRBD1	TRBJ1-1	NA	TGTGCCAGCAGCTTAAAATTCACAGGGGGAACTGAAGCTTTCTTT	CASSLKFTGGTEAFF
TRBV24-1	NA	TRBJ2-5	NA	TGTGCCACCAGTGATTTGATCCCCTTAGGAGGGGCCGAGGTTGGAGAGACCCAGTACTTC	CATSDLIPLGGAEVGETQYF
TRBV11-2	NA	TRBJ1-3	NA	TGTGCCAGCAGCTTGACAGCTGGAAACACCATATATTTT	CASSLTAGNTIYF
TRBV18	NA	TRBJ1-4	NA	TGTGCCAGCTCACCACGGGCTGAGGAAAAACTGTTTTTT	CASSPRAEEKLFF
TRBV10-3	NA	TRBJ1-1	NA	TGTGCCATCAGTGAACTCACCCTTGAAGCTTTCTTT	CAISELTLEAFF